The 2 T cell receptor beta chains presented below share a single source sample, sequenced in a study of T cells after yellow fever vaccination. TCRdb passed the 5' RACE reads through MiXCR, listing each CDR3 protein once. This sample carries 13,000 to 15,000 distinct CDR3 sequences, about 7.3% of them seen once, and the ten largest clones take 1.6%. The source material was PBMCs, either bulk or a sorted T-cell subset (CD4+, CD8+, memory, or dextramer-sorted; not recorded which), sampled on the day of the yellow fever booster vaccination. The receptors stem from a man aged 18 to 30 who received the YFV17D yellow fever vaccine.

This clonotype has a count of ten or more. This chain links TRBV7-6 with TRBJ2-5; 7 positions match TRBD1. CDR3 length: 13 amino acids. Losses at the gene ends were 3 bases for V and 2 bases for J; bases not matched to a gene: 0. Germline CDR1 SGHVS, CDR2 FNYEAQ. The CDR3 reads CASSLGQQETQYF. CDR3 DNA: TGTGCCAGCAGCTTGGGACAGCAAGAGACCCAGTACTTC.

This clonotype was observed at least ten times. This chain joins TRBV5-4 and TRBJ2-1; 9 nucleotides match TRBD1. The CDR3 has 14 amino acids. Germline V gives CDR1 SGHNT, CDR2 YYREEE (reference sequence). J lost 6 bases, V lost 4 bases, and 5 bases had no gene match. The CDR3 here is CASSKGQGLNEQFF. CDR3 DNA sequence: TGTGCCAGCAGCAAGGGACAGGGACTCAATGAGCAGTTCTTC.